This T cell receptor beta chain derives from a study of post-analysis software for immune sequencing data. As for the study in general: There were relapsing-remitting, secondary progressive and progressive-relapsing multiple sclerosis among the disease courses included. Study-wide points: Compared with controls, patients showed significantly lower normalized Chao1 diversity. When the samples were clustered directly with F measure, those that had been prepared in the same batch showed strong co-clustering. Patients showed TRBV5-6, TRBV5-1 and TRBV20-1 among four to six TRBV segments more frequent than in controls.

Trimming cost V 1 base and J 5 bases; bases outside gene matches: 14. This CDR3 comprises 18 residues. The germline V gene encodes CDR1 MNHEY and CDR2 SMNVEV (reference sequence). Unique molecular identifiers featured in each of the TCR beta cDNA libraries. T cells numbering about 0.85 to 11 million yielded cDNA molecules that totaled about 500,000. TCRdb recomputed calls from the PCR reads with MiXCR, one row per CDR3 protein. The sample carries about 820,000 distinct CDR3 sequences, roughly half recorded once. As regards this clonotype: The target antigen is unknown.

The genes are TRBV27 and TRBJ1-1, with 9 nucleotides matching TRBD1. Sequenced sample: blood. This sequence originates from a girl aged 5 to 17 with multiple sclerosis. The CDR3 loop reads CASSLYRTLGTGRTEAFF. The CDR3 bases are TGTGCCAGCAGTTTATACCGAACCCTAGGGACAGGGCGAACTGAAGCTTTCTTT.